This TCR beta chain was captured in a study of blood T cell repertoires in COVID-19. Turning to the study itself: Acute-phase and convalescent COVID-19 samples originated in the United States, Italy and Spain. The cDNA or gDNA used as material had been derived from T cells, B-cell-depleted T cells, or PBMCs.

This clone was detected once. Authors' data handling: Amplifying reference gene primers gave estimates of nucleated cell counts. Produced via immunoSEQ multiplex PCR; TCRdb's table is partial and in-frame only. For V, J and clone size, that table is used; D and trimming come from the DNA. The table includes tens of thousands of clones, more than 70% detected once. V lost 1 base and J lost 6, with 12 bases in between. The CDR3 sequence is 14 residues long. From germline, CDR1 is MNHNS and CDR2 SASEGT. The chain couples TRBV6-1 to TRBJ1-1; D may be TRBD1 (6 bases). Sequenced: peripheral blood. The clonotype originates from a woman between 50 and 59 years old with active or convalescent COVID-19. CDR3 nucleotides: TGTGCCAGCAGTGAAGTACAGGGTCTGTCTGAAGCTTTCTTT. As protein: CASSEVQGLSEAFF.